This section outlines one T cell receptor (beta chain) sequence together with its context. Its antigen remains unidentified. The sample belongs to a study of cytomegalovirus exposure and HLA in healthy donors. Germline CDR1 is KGHSH and CDR2 is LQKENI. This CDR3 spans 15 amino acids. J gave up 4 bases and V 1 base, and 3 bases lay outside the gene matches. The study, taken as a whole, reports: Researchers reported in a later analysis that a missense DCLRE1C variant was tied to TCR beta V- and J-gene trimming. The study dropped some indistinguishable V segments, TRBV6-2 and TRBV6-3 among them.

The PCR was carried out with 60 Vbeta primers and 13 Jbeta primers. Libraries were prepared by immunoSEQ multiplex PCR; TCRdb keeps only in-frame clonotypes and omits some of them. This table holds roughly 120,000 clones, roughly four fifths found once. The TCR sequence derives from a man aged 45-65 years in good health and CMV-seropositive. The sequencing input was PBMCs. The V gene is TRBV18, the J gene TRBJ1-3, with TRBD1 matching over 8 bases. For the CDR3, the DNA is TGTGCCAGCTCACCACGACAGGGGAACGGAAACACCATATATTTT. Its protein product is CASSPRQGNGNTIYF.